A single sample gave rise to the 25 T cell receptor beta chains below, sequenced in a study of regulatory dendritic cells for organ transplantation. Assay: immunoSEQ multiplex PCR; the TCRdb copy retains only in-frame clones and omits some. The sample holds about 12,000 clones, just under 75% seen once. Their recognized antigens are unknown. CFSE-labeled sorted T cells met regulatory or mature dendritic cells for more than four days. Sequenced sample: naive CD4+ T cells from blood cultured with regulatory dendritic cells. Subset reported: CD45RA+ naive T cells. The receptors were gathered from a human donor in good health.

V and J are TRBV5-4 and TRBJ2-7; a weak D match, TRBD2 (6 bases). V was shortened by 4 bases and J by 2 bases, with 13 bases between the two germline ends. Germline-derived CDR1 and CDR2 are SGHNT and YYREEE (reference sequence). CDR3 size: 14 residues. The CDR3 reads CASSTGTETYEQYF. In nucleotides, the CDR3 is TGTGCCAGCAGCACCGGGACTGAGACCTACGAGCAGTACTTC.

The chain joins TRBV19 to TRBJ1-1; D is uncertain. The CDR3 length is 12 residues. V lost 3 bases to trimming and J lost 10 bases, with 12 bases between them. Germline values: CDR1 LNHDA, CDR2 SQIVND (reference sequence). For the CDR3, the DNA is TGTGCCAGTAGTATGGAGGGCAAGGGAGCTTTCTTT. It encodes CASSMEGKGAFF.

This chain uses TRBV11-2 with TRBJ1-5; D gene ambiguous. The CDR3 runs to 14 residues. Per the germline V gene, CDR1 is SGHAT and CDR2 is FQNNGV. With 5 bases removed from V and 2 bases from J, the gap between germline ends came to 10 bases. CDR3 amino acids: CASSMSGGNQPQHF. The DNA of the CDR3 is TGTGCCAGCAGCATGTCCGGGGGCAATCAGCCCCAGCATTTT.

V is TRBV29-1 and J is TRBJ1-4, with 7 bases matching TRBD1. Germline V lookup: CDR1 SQVTM, CDR2 ANQGSEA. The CDR3 is 14 amino acids. Trimming cost V 3 bases and J 12 bases; bases outside gene matches: 13. CDR3 DNA: TGCAGCGTTGATTCCGGACAGGCCCCGGTAGAACTGTTTTTT. Protein product: CSVDSGQAPVELFF.

V gene TRBV7-9 combines with J gene TRBJ2-1, with a tentative D call TRBD1 (5 bases). This CDR3 is built from 12 residues. Between the trimmed V and J ends, which lost 1 base and 9 bases, there was a span of 7 bases. Germline lookup yields CDR1 SEHNR and CDR2 FQNEAQ (reference sequence). The CDR3 nucleotides are TGTGCCAGCAGCTTAGTGGGGCTTGAGCAGTTCTTC. This gives the protein CASSLVGLEQFF.

The chain carries TRBV18 and TRBJ1-1; 11 bases fit TRBD1. Germline CDR1 and CDR2: KGHSH and LQKENI. J gave up 4 bases and V 4 bases, and 2 bases lay outside the gene matches. This CDR3 contains 14 residues. CDR3: CASSLGTGGTEAFF. The CDR3 DNA sequence: TGTGCCAGCTCACTTGGGACAGGGGGCACTGAAGCTTTCTTT.

This clone showed up just a few times. V gene TRBV5-1 combines with J gene TRBJ1-6; 8 nucleotides align to TRBD1. The CDR3 covers 16 residues. Trimming at V came to 4 bases and at J to 7 bases, leaving 10 bases not matched to a gene. Germline V gene lookup returns CDR1 SGHRS and CDR2 YFSETQ. CDR3 loop: CASSIGQGRSNSPLHF. The CDR3 region has the DNA TGCGCCAGCAGCATAGGACAGGGACGATCGAATTCACCCCTCCACTTT.

This chain uses TRBV19 with TRBJ2-2; 11 nucleotides line up with TRBD1. Germline V gene sequence: CDR1 LNHDA, CDR2 SQIVND (reference sequence). The CDR3 has 20 residues. V dropped 3 bases and J dropped 5; count of bases not matched to a gene: 17. The CDR3 is CASSILGTTGTGGWTGELFF. As DNA, the CDR3 is TGTGCCAGTAGTATCCTAGGTACCACCGGGACAGGGGGTTGGACCGGGGAGCTGTTTTTT.

The rearrangement uses TRBV5-6 and TRBJ1-2; no definite D call. CDR3 length: 13 amino acids. With 0 bases removed from V and 7 bases from J, the gap between germline ends came to 10 bases. Germline lookup yields CDR1 SGHDT and CDR2 YYEEEE. Here the CDR3 reads CASSLGDYGGYTF. As DNA, the CDR3 is TGTGCCAGCAGCTTGGGAGACTACGGTGGCTACACCTTC. The full variable domain, with the rest looked up from reference TRBV5-6 and TRBJ1-2, is DAGVTQSPTHLIKTRGQQVTLRCSPKSGHDTVSWYQQALGQGPQFIFQYYEEEERQRGNFPDRFSGHQFPNYSSELNVNALLLGDSALYLCASSLGDYGGYTFGSGTRLTVV.

V is TRBV5-4 and J is TRBJ1-1; tentative D call: TRBD1 (6 bases). This CDR3 contains 14 residues. From germline, CDR1 is SGHNT and CDR2 YYREEE (reference sequence). Trimming stripped 4 bases from V and 5 bases from J, with 15 bases between. As DNA, the CDR3 is TGTGCCAGCAGCATCACAGGGAGGGATACTGAAGCTTTCTTT. Amino acid sequence: CASSITGRDTEAFF.

J is TRBJ2-5 and V is TRBV6-5; 9 nucleotides align to TRBD1. The V and J ends lost 6 bases and 7 bases, in that order; junction bases with no gene match: 6. The CDR3 has 13 residues. Germline V gene data show CDR1 as MNHEY and CDR2 as SVGAGI. Written as DNA, the CDR3 is TGTGCCAGCAGGGGACAGGGCGTCGGGACCCAGTACTTC. Amino acid sequence: CASRGQGVGTQYF.

The V call is TRBV4-2, the J call TRBJ2-2; TRBD1 agrees at 10 bases. CDR1 LGHNA and CDR2 YNFKEQ come from the germline V gene. The CDR3 covers 14 residues. V trimming: 3 bases; J trimming: 7 bases; junction bases outside the gene matches: 2. DNA for the CDR3: TGTGCCAGCAGCCAGGACAGGGGGTACGGGGAGCTGTTTTTT. Residues: CASSQDRGYGELFF.

This chain joins TRBV15 and TRBJ2-7; D is possibly TRBD2 (6 bases). Deletions cut 3 bases from V and 4 bases from J, with 19 bases between. This CDR3 has 16 amino acids. Germline V gene lookup returns CDR1 LNHNV and CDR2 YYDKDF (reference sequence). The CDR3 bases are TGTGCCACCAGCAGCCCCGAGTCGCGGGGCTTGTACGAGCAGTACTTC. Protein: CATSSPESRGLYEQYF.

The chain combines TRBV2 with TRBJ2-6; 8 bases align to TRBD1. This CDR3 is built from 16 residues. Germline V gives CDR1 SNHLY, CDR2 FYNNEI. V was clipped by 2 bases and J by 3 bases; unmatched bases: 3. The CDR3: CASSEQGARGANVLTF. The CDR3 bases are TGTGCCAGCAGTGAACAGGGGGCGCGTGGGGCCAACGTCCTGACTTTC.

As regards this clone: Other DNA sequences from this sample encode an identical CDR3 as well. V and J are TRBV7-2 and TRBJ2-5; 14 bases agree with TRBD2. The CDR3 contains 15 residues. V shed 5 bases, J shed 5 bases, and the junction held 4 bases outside the gene matches. Germline V CDR1 and CDR2: SGHTA, FQGNSA. The CDR3 coding sequence is TGTGCCAGCAGCACCGGACTAGCGGGAGGTGAGACCCAGTACTTC. Protein product: CASSTGLAGGETQYF.

The rearrangement uses TRBV21-1 and TRBJ1-1; no check of the table's D call, TRBD1, against the DNA was made. TRBV21-1 is tagged as a pseudogene. The CDR3 runs 18 residues. Here the CDR3 reads CASTKRVGRGRSDTEAFF. The CDR3 nucleotides are TGTGCCAGCACTAAAAGGGTGGGCAGGGGGCGATCGGACACTGAAGCTTTCTTT.

The V and J genes are TRBV6-1 and TRBJ2-3; D possibly corresponds to TRBD1 (6 bases). This CDR3 has 13 amino acids. The germline V gene has CDR1 MNHNS and CDR2 SASEGT. The V and J ends lost 4 bases and 3 bases respectively, with 8 bases between them. This CDR3 is CASSARGTDTQYF. The CDR3 DNA sequence: TGTGCCAGCAGTGCCAGGGGTACAGATACGCAGTATTTT.

The rearrangement uses TRBV20-1 and TRBJ2-5; TRBD2 agrees at 7 bases. With V trimmed by 6 bases and J by 5 bases, 0 bases remained unmatched. Germline CDR1 and CDR2: DFQATT and SNEGSKA (reference sequence). The CDR3 is made up of 10 amino acids. This CDR3 reads CSARGETQYF. The CDR3 DNA is TGCAGTGCGCGGGGGGAGACCCAGTACTTC.

The V and J genes are TRBV19 and TRBJ2-2, with 8 bases lining up with TRBD1. The junction had 5 bases not matched to a gene; V was cut back by 7 bases and J by 4 bases. This CDR3 contains 14 residues. Germline loops: CDR1 LNHDA, CDR2 SQIVND (reference sequence). This CDR3 reads CASTRQGTTGELFF. In DNA, the CDR3 is TGTGCCAGTACCCGACAGGGGACCACCGGGGAGCTGTTTTTT.

The chain's CDR3 is CASSDRPTDTQYF. The CDR3 DNA reads as TGTGCCAGCAGCGACAGACCCACAGATACGCAGTATTTT. The chain employs TRBV7-8 and TRBJ2-3, with a weak D call TRBD1 (5 bases). The germline V and J ends were trimmed by 5 bases and 2 bases, with 8 bases remaining between them. This CDR3 is 13 amino acids long. Germline V gives CDR1 SGHVS, CDR2 FQNEAQ.

This clone is medium-sized. V and J are TRBV7-9 and TRBJ1-3; 7 nucleotides agree with TRBD1. V shed 5 bases and J 0 bases; nucleotides not matched to a gene: 7. This CDR3 is 16 amino acids long. Germline CDR1 and CDR2: SEHNR and FQNEAQ (reference sequence). The CDR3 nucleotides are TGTGCCAGCAGCGAAACAGGGGTCAGCTCTGGAAACACCATATATTTT. This codes for CASSETGVSSGNTIYF.

The CDR3 is CASSQDRGSYNEQFF. CDR3 in DNA: TGTGCCAGCAGCCAAGATCGGGGCTCCTACAATGAGCAGTTCTTC. The J gene is TRBJ2-1, the V gene TRBV4-2; possible D gene TRBD2, 5 bases. The germline V gene encodes CDR1 LGHNA and CDR2 YNFKEQ. The CDR3 has 15 residues. Between the trimmed V and J ends, which lost 0 bases and 0 bases, there was a span of 6 bases.

The chain couples TRBV7-2 to TRBJ2-2; 12 positions match TRBD2. From germline, CDR1 is SGHTA and CDR2 FQGNSA. The CDR3 runs to 17 residues. Unmatched junction bases numbered 2, after V lost 0 bases and J lost 3 bases. The CDR3 DNA reads as TGTGCCAGCAGCTTAGCCGGGACTAGCGGGCACACCGGGGAGCTGTTTTTT. This encodes CASSLAGTSGHTGELFF.

V gene TRBV7-6 combines with J gene TRBJ2-5, with 8 bases that match TRBD2. The CDR3 has 17 residues. Looked up from germline, CDR1 is SGHVS and CDR2 is FNYEAQ. The ends lost 5 bases at V and 3 bases at J; junction bases unmatched: 14. The chain's CDR3 is CASSTLGRRGAEETQYF. The CDR3 DNA follows: TGTGCCAGCAGCACACTCGGCAGGCGGGGGGCAGAAGAGACCCAGTACTTC.

The chain combines TRBV7-9 with TRBJ1-1, with D hard to call. The CDR3 spans 13 residues. Germline CDR1 and CDR2: SEHNR and FQNEAQ (reference sequence). The germline V and J ends were trimmed by 2 bases and 3 bases, with 7 bases remaining between them. Here the CDR3 reads CASSLLGHTEAFF. The DNA for the CDR3 is TGTGCCAGCAGCTTACTGGGCCACACTGAAGCTTTCTTT.